A single sample gave rise to the 22 T cell receptor beta chains below, sequenced in a study of CD8+ T cells in alopecia areata. Isolated RNA was reverse transcribed into cDNA used as the sequencing template. TCRdb's copy holds only in-frame clones and misses some; the assay was immunoSEQ multiplex PCR. Seen here are 130,000 to 150,000 clones, about 47% observed once, and the top ten hold around 1%. The specimen was CD4+ T cells sorted from blood, collected at week 0. The receptor set was obtained from a human donor with alopecia areata.

This clone came up a few times. The chain has TRBV5-1 and TRBJ1-2, with D perhaps TRBD1 (5 bases). Germline-derived CDR1 and CDR2 are SGHRS and YFSETQ. Trimming shortened V by 0 bases and J by 5 bases, and 11 bases separated the two germline ends. The CDR3 totals 14 residues. CDR3 DNA sequence: TGCGCCAGCAGCTTGGGGGACCTCGAATATGGCTACACCTTC. It yields the protein CASSLGDLEYGYTF.

V is TRBV9 and J is TRBJ1-3; D might be TRBD1 (5 bases). The CDR3 totals 14 residues. Trimming removed 3 bases at V and 4 bases at J, with 11 bases between. The germline CDR1 and CDR2 sequences are SGDLS and YYNGEE. This CDR3 is CASSGPGLGNTIYF. The CDR3 DNA reads as TGTGCCAGCAGCGGGCCAGGGTTAGGAAACACCATATATTTT.

The V gene is TRBV6-5, the J gene TRBJ1-2, with D perhaps TRBD1 (5 bases). The CDR3 runs 14 residues. The V end was cut by 2 bases, the J end by 3 bases, with 10 bases between. Germline CDR1 and CDR2: MNHEY and SVGAGI. The CDR3 sequence is CASSYRGTYYGYTF. CDR3 DNA sequence: TGTGCCAGCAGTTACCGCGGGACCTACTATGGCTACACCTTC.

V and J are TRBV6-5 and TRBJ2-7; TRBD1 matches at 9 bases. CDR1 is MNHEY, CDR2 SVGAGI, per germline. The CDR3 contains 15 residues. Losses at the gene ends were 5 bases for V and 1 base for J; bases not matched to a gene: 6. The CDR3 DNA reads TGTGCCAGCAGTCTCACAGGGGGCTCGTCCTACGAGCAGTACTTC. Translating it yields CASSLTGGSSYEQYF.

The chain is built from TRBV7-9 and TRBJ2-3; TRBD1 is a possible D gene (6 bases). Germline loops: CDR1 SEHNR, CDR2 FQNEAQ (reference sequence). V was cut by 4 bases and J by 5 bases, with 10 bases left in between. CDR3 length: 13 amino acids. DNA for the CDR3: TGTGCCAGCAGCTCGGCAGGGGTAGATACGCAGTATTTT. This gives the protein CASSSAGVDTQYF.

This rearrangement joins TRBV29-1 to TRBJ1-2, with D hard to call. The CDR3 covers 14 residues. Between the trimmed V and J ends, which lost 0 bases and 8 bases, there was a span of 16 bases. Germline values: CDR1 SQVTM, CDR2 ANQGSEA. This chain's CDR3 is CSVEDWTPEGGYTF. The CDR3 DNA reads as TGCAGCGTTGAAGATTGGACCCCCGAGGGCGGCTACACCTTC. Full variable domain (rest looked up from reference TRBV29-1 and TRBJ1-2): SAVISQKPSRDICQRGTSLTIQCQVDSQVTMMFWYRQQPGQSLTLIATANQGSEATYESGFVIDKFPISRPNLTFSTLTVSNMSPEDSSIYLCSVEDWTPEGGYTFGSGTRLTVV.

The chain employs TRBV6-4 and TRBJ1-5, with a tentative D call TRBD1 (5 bases). This CDR3 comprises 13 residues. Germline CDR1 MRHNA, CDR2 SNTAGT. V dropped 6 bases and J dropped 4 bases, with 10 bases sitting between them. CDR3 nucleotides: TGTGCCAGCAGCCGGGACTTTAATCAGCCCCAGCATTTT. Its protein is CASSRDFNQPQHF.

This clone ranks as medium-sized. The rearrangement links TRBV7-2 to TRBJ2-2; 7 bases agree with TRBD2. V shed 8 bases and J 5 bases; nucleotides not matched to a gene: 14. This CDR3 spans 16 amino acids. Germline assignment: CDR1 SGHTA and CDR2 FQGNSA. The CDR3 reads CASRLYAGALTGELFF. The CDR3 bases are TGTGCCAGCCGCCTCTACGCGGGAGCCCTTACCGGGGAGCTGTTTTTT.

The rearrangement uses TRBV14 and TRBJ2-1; TRBD2 matches at 7 bases. The CDR3 is made up of 15 amino acids. Germline CDR1 is SGHDN and CDR2 is FVKESK. The V and J ends lost 1 base and 6 bases, in that order; junction bases with no gene match: 6. Written as DNA, the CDR3 is TGTGCCAGCAGCCAAGGTCTAGCGGAGCGCAATGAGCAGTTCTTC. This codes for CASSQGLAERNEQFF.

This sequence joins TRBV15 and TRBJ2-4; a weak D match, TRBD1 (6 bases). V lost 1 base to trimming and J lost 16 bases, with 14 bases between them. Germline-derived CDR1 and CDR2 are LNHNV and YYDKDF (reference sequence). The CDR3 runs to 12 residues. This CDR3 reads CATSRVQGSPYF. The CDR3 DNA follows: TGTGCCACCAGCAGAGTCCAGGGGTCCCCTTACTTC.

This clone has only a few counts. The CDR3 reads CAWSEARETQYF. For the CDR3, the DNA is TGTGCCTGGAGTGAAGCGAGAGAGACCCAGTACTTC. The chain links TRBV30 to TRBJ2-5; no clear D. CDR3 length: 12 residues. Germline V CDR1 and CDR2: GTSNPN, SVGIG (reference sequence). V lost 1 base, J lost 4 bases, and 7 bases lay in between.

The chain recombines TRBV5-1 with TRBJ2-1; D not certain. The CDR3 consists of 11 residues. Germline V gives CDR1 SGHRS, CDR2 YFSETQ. Trimming stripped 4 bases from V and 5 bases from J, with 4 bases between. CDR3 sequence: CASSPDNEQFF. CDR3 nucleotide sequence: TGCGCCAGCAGCCCTGACAATGAGCAGTTCTTC.

In DNA, the CDR3 is TGTGCCAGCAGTGCACACAGGTCGCAAGAGACCCAGTACTTC. This encodes CASSAHRSQETQYF. This rearrangement joins TRBV2 to TRBJ2-5; tentative D call: TRBD1 (5 bases). The length of the CDR3 is 14 residues. V lost 4 bases and J 2 bases, leaving 11 bases between the germline ends. Per germline, CDR1 SNHLY and CDR2 FYNNEI.

This clone was counted a few times. The V and J genes are TRBV29-1 and TRBJ2-1; a weak D match, TRBD2 (6 bases). Germline V CDR1 and CDR2: SQVTM, ANQGSEA. V was pared by 3 bases and J by 1 base, with 16 bases between. The CDR3 contains 16 residues. CDR3 protein: CSVEGSPSASYNEQFF. CDR3 bases: TGCAGCGTTGAGGGCTCGCCTAGCGCGTCCTACAATGAGCAGTTCTTC.

This clone showed up just a few times. The chain recombines TRBV18 with TRBJ2-1, with 7 bases identical to TRBD1. CDR1 is KGHSH, CDR2 LQKENI, per germline. The CDR3 has 14 amino acids. The junction had 14 bases not matched to a gene; V was cut back by 6 bases and J by 12 bases. This CDR3 is CASSPGTAPGRQFF. For the CDR3, the DNA is TGTGCCAGCTCCCCCGGGACAGCGCCTGGGAGGCAGTTCTTC.

This clone was seen only a few times. This chain joins TRBV4-1 and TRBJ2-1, with 9 nucleotides matching TRBD2. This CDR3 contains 15 residues. The germline CDR1 and CDR2 sequences are MGHRA and YSYEKL. The ends lost 4 bases at V and 5 bases at J; junction bases unmatched: 6. DNA of the CDR3: TGCGCCAGCAGCCTAGAAGCGGGAGGTAACAATGAGCAGTTCTTC. This encodes CASSLEAGGNNEQFF.

The rearrangement uses TRBV6-4 and TRBJ2-1; unclear D gene. In germline, CDR1 is MRHNA, CDR2 SNTAGT. The CDR3 is made up of 13 amino acids. Trimming removed 4 bases at V and 6 bases at J, with 10 bases between. This CDR3 is CASSGSVRNEQFF. DNA of the CDR3: TGTGCCAGCAGTGGGTCGGTCCGCAATGAGCAGTTCTTC.

The CDR3, as DNA: TGTGCCTGGGGTCTTTACCAGGGAGATGGCTACACCTTC. Protein sequence: CAWGLYQGDGYTF. The V call is TRBV30, the J call TRBJ1-2, with D maybe TRBD1 (5 bases). Trimming left V 5 bases short and J 6 bases short, with 16 bases between. Germline CDR1 reads GTSNPN; CDR2 reads SVGIG (reference sequence). This CDR3 spans 13 amino acids. The full variable domain, completed using reference TRBV30 and TRBJ1-2, is SQTIHQWPATLVQPVGSPLSLECTVEGTSNPNLYWYRQAAGRGLQLLFYSVGIGQISSEVPQNLSASRPQDRQFILSSKKLLLSDSGFYLCAWGLYQGDGYTFGSGTRLTVV.

The chain joins TRBV25-1 to TRBJ2-7; D possibly corresponds to TRBD2 (5 bases). CDR1 MGHDK and CDR2 SYGVNS come from the germline V gene. Trimming took 2 bases from V and 2 from J, leaving 16 bases between them. The length of the CDR3 is 16 residues. The CDR3 here is CASSEGFPSGTYEQYF. CDR3 DNA sequence: TGTGCCAGCAGTGAAGGGTTCCCGAGCGGTACCTACGAGCAGTACTTC.

V is TRBV4-1 and J is TRBJ1-1; 8 nucleotides line up with TRBD1. CDR3 length: 17 residues. V was pared by 3 bases and J by 2 bases, with 11 bases of the junction left unmatched. Germline lookup yields CDR1 MGHRA and CDR2 YSYEKL. CDR3 sequence reads: CASSQDFTGTGNTEAFF. DNA for the CDR3: TGCGCCAGCAGCCAGGACTTCACTGGGACAGGAAACACTGAAGCTTTCTTT.

This clone has just a few counts. The rearrangement joins TRBV29-1 to TRBJ2-5; TRBD2 aligns across 9 bases. CDR3 length: 12 amino acids. V shed 7 bases and J 4 bases; nucleotides not matched to a gene: 4. The germline gives CDR1 SQVTM, CDR2 ANQGSEA. The CDR3 here is CSGELAGETQYF. The DNA for the CDR3 is TGCAGCGGAGAACTAGCGGGAGAGACCCAGTACTTC.

This chain connects TRBV2 to TRBJ1-2; D is undetermined. The CDR3 is 13 residues long. Trimming cost V 1 base and J 4 bases, with 7 bases left between them. Germline V gene data show CDR1 as SNHLY and CDR2 as FYNNEI. CDR3 sequence: CASSEGQVYGYTF. The CDR3 coding sequence is TGTGCCAGCAGTGAAGGGCAGGTCTATGGCTACACCTTC.